These 26 T cell receptor beta chains were all obtained from the same sample, sequenced in a study of cytomegalovirus exposure and HLA in healthy donors. The PCR employed 60 Vbeta primers together with 13 Jbeta primers. Produced via immunoSEQ multiplex PCR; TCRdb's table is partial and in-frame only. The sample includes approximately 100,000 clones, over 75% of them seen just once. Sequencing used PBMCs. These receptors were obtained from a man aged 40-50 years in good health and CMV-seropositive.

V usage is TRBV10-2 and J usage is TRBJ1-1, with D possibly TRBD1 on 5 matching bases. V lost 0 bases to trimming and J lost 4 bases, with 9 bases between them. Looked up from germline, CDR1 is WSHSY and CDR2 is SAAADI. The CDR3 has 14 residues. DNA of the CDR3: TGCGCCAGCAGTGAGTCGTCTACAGGCACTGAAGCTTTCTTT. It encodes CASSESSTGTEAFF.

The V gene is TRBV4-3, the J gene TRBJ2-2; a possible D gene is TRBD2 (7 bases). V lost 0 bases to trimming and J lost 4 bases, with 15 bases between them. In germline, CDR1 is LGHNA, CDR2 YSLEER. This CDR3 comprises 17 residues. The CDR3 loop is CASSQELPGGSTGELFF. The CDR3, as DNA: TGCGCCAGCAGCCAAGAATTACCGGGGGGCAGCACCGGGGAGCTGTTTTTT.

The chain combines TRBV19 with TRBJ2-1; TRBD2 aligns across 16 bases. The CDR3 sequence is 18 residues long. CDR1 LNHDA and CDR2 SQIVND come from the germline V gene (reference sequence). V lost 3 bases to trimming and J lost 5 bases; unmatched junction nucleotides: 7. The CDR3 sequence is CASSIPGTSGGAHNEQFF. The CDR3 DNA sequence: TGTGCCAGTAGTATTCCCGGGACTAGCGGGGGGGCCCACAATGAGCAGTTCTTC.

In its sample, this clone was seen a few times. The V and J genes are TRBV11-3 and TRBJ2-3; TRBD2 agrees at 7 bases. J gave up 0 bases and V 5 bases, and 2 bases lay outside the gene matches. Germline assignment: CDR1 SGHNT and CDR2 YENEEA. This CDR3 region has 14 residues. The CDR3: CASSVSGSTDTQYF. DNA of the CDR3: TGTGCCAGCAGCGTTAGCGGGAGCACAGATACGCAGTATTTT.

The V and J genes are TRBV25-1 and TRBJ2-5, with a possible D match to TRBD1 (6 bases). Germline assignment: CDR1 MGHDK and CDR2 SYGVNS. V shed 8 bases and J shed 1 base, with 23 bases lying between them. This CDR3 comprises 17 residues. The CDR3 loop is CASGRLKYRVLQETQYF. CDR3 coding DNA: TGTGCCAGCGGTAGGTTAAAGTACAGGGTCCTCCAAGAGACCCAGTACTTC.

The rearrangement uses TRBV4-1 and TRBJ1-2, with D possibly matching TRBD1 (5 bases). Germline values: CDR1 MGHRA, CDR2 YSYEKL. Trimming stripped 5 bases from V and 4 bases from J, with 17 bases between. The CDR3 is made up of 15 amino acids. CDR3: CASSDGGRALYGYTF. The CDR3 DNA reads TGCGCCAGCAGCGACGGGGGGAGGGCCCTCTATGGCTACACCTTC.

V gene TRBV27 combines with J gene TRBJ1-5; no definite D call. V lost 3 bases and J lost 0, with 9 bases in between. Germline-derived CDR1 and CDR2 are MNHEY and SMNVEV (reference sequence). The CDR3 extends over 15 amino acids. The CDR3 region is CASSLSTGSNQPQHF. CDR3 coding DNA: TGTGCCAGCAGTTTGTCGACGGGTAGCAATCAGCCCCAGCATTTT.

This clone appeared a few times. This chain joins TRBV28 and TRBJ1-5, with a weak D call TRBD1 (6 bases). This CDR3 is built from 15 residues. V lost 10 bases, J lost 2 bases, and 18 bases lay in between. Germline CDR1 is MDHEN and CDR2 is SYDVKM. Here the CDR3 reads CATRSQGSGNQPQHF. CDR3 in DNA: TGTGCCACCAGATCACAGGGTTCGGGCAATCAGCCCCAGCATTTT. Full variable domain (outside the CDR3, taken from reference TRBV28 and TRBJ1-5): DVKVTQSSRYLVKRTGEKVFLECVQDMDHENMFWYRQDPGLGLRLIYFSYDVKMKEKGDIPEGYSVSREKKERFSLILESASTNQTSMYLCATRSQGSGNQPQHFGDGTRLSIL.

This chain uses TRBV4-3 with TRBJ1-3, with D perhaps TRBD1 (6 bases). This CDR3 spans 15 amino acids. V was shortened by 4 bases and J by 3 bases, with 13 bases between the two germline ends. CDR1 and CDR2 (germline): LGHNA, YSLEER. The CDR3 protein is CASSRAGANGNTIYF. The DNA of the CDR3 is TGCGCCAGCAGCCGCGCGGGGGCGAATGGAAACACCATATATTTT.

V is TRBV10-3 and J is TRBJ2-5; a weak D match, TRBD1 (6 bases). The V gene's germline CDR1 is ENHRY and CDR2 SYGVKD. Trimming cost V 2 bases and J 3 bases, with 10 bases left between them. The CDR3 is 14 amino acids. The CDR3, as DNA: TGTGCCATCAGTGAGGTTCAGGGGAAAGAGACCCAGTACTTC. Amino acid sequence: CAISEVQGKETQYF.

The gene calls are TRBV7-8 and TRBJ2-7, with 14 bases identical to TRBD2. J gave up 2 bases and V 3 bases, and 0 bases lay outside the gene matches. Germline V gene sequence: CDR1 SGHVS, CDR2 FQNEAQ. The CDR3 contains 15 residues. This CDR3 reads CASSLTSGGAYEQYF. The DNA of the CDR3 is TGTGCCAGCAGCTTGACTAGCGGGGGGGCCTACGAGCAGTACTTC.

This clone was counted once. The chain has TRBV11-2 and TRBJ1-5; 7 bases fit TRBD1. J was trimmed by 4 bases and V by 6 bases; bases with no gene match: 9. The CDR3 extends over 15 amino acids. The germline V gene encodes CDR1 SGHAT and CDR2 FQNNGV. CDR3 in DNA: TGTGCCAGCAGTCCCTCAGGGGGGAGAAATCAGCCCCAGCATTTT. It specifies CASSPSGGRNQPQHF. Based on the CDR3 plus reference TRBV11-2 and TRBJ1-5, the full variable domain is EAGVAQSPRYKIIEKRQSVAFWCNPISGHATLYWYQQILGQGPKLLIQFQNNGVVDDSQLPKDRFSAERLKGVDSTLKIQPAKLEDSAVYLCASSPSGGRNQPQHFGDGTRLSIL.

This chain joins TRBV18 and TRBJ1-6; 8 positions match TRBD1. Germline V gene lookup returns CDR1 KGHSH and CDR2 LQKENI. This CDR3 spans 15 amino acids. V gave up 3 bases and J gave up 10 bases; unmatched junction bases: 8. The chain's CDR3 is CASSPTDREVSPLHF. The CDR3 DNA reads as TGTGCCAGCTCACCTACGGACAGGGAGGTATCACCCCTCCACTTT.

This clone was seen a handful of times. The V and J genes are TRBV5-1 and TRBJ1-1, with TRBD1 matching 10 bases. Per the germline V gene, CDR1 is SGHRS and CDR2 is YFSETQ. The CDR3 has 14 residues. V lost 3 bases, J lost 4 bases, and 3 bases stayed unmatched. CDR3 sequence: CASSSRTGGTEAFF. CDR3 bases: TGCGCCAGCAGCTCCCGGACAGGGGGCACTGAAGCTTTCTTT.

The chain has TRBV18 and TRBJ1-1; D unclear. V gave up 2 bases and J gave up 8 bases, with 12 bases separating them. The CDR3 is made up of 13 amino acids. Germline-derived CDR1 and CDR2 are KGHSH and LQKENI. This CDR3 reads CASSPKFEEEAFF. The DNA of the CDR3 is TGTGCCAGCTCACCAAAGTTCGAGGAGGAAGCTTTCTTT.

The J gene is TRBJ1-4, the V gene TRBV18; 9 bases are shared with TRBD1. V trimming: 3 bases; J trimming: 5 bases; junction bases outside the gene matches: 7. The CDR3 loop spans 16 amino acids. Germline CDR1 is KGHSH and CDR2 is LQKENI. CDR3 residues: CASSPKGGTGNEKLFF. The CDR3 coding sequence is TGTGCCAGCTCACCGAAAGGTGGGACAGGGAATGAAAAACTGTTTTTT. Looking up the rest from reference TRBV18 and TRBJ1-4 gives the full variable domain: NAGVMQNPRHLVRRRGQEARLRCSPMKGHSHVYWYRQLPEEGLKFMVYLQKENIIDESGMPKERFSAEFPKEGPSILRIQQVVRGDSAAYFCASSPKGGTGNEKLFFGSGTQLSVL.

The CDR3 here is CASSRTSGGRGETQYF. In DNA form, the CDR3 reads TGTGCCAGCAGCCGGACTAGCGGGGGCCGGGGGGAGACCCAGTACTTC. The gene calls are TRBV11-2 and TRBJ2-5; 13 positions agree with TRBD2. This CDR3 spans 16 amino acids. Losses at the gene ends were 5 bases for V and 5 bases for J; bases not matched to a gene: 8. Germline lookup yields CDR1 SGHAT and CDR2 FQNNGV.

The chain recombines TRBV2 with TRBJ2-7; TRBD1 matches at 11 bases. V lost 7 bases, J lost 6 bases, and 8 bases stayed unmatched. Germline assignment: CDR1 SNHLY and CDR2 FYNNEI. The CDR3 length is 14 residues. This CDR3 is CASTRDRGNVEQYF. DNA for the CDR3: TGTGCCAGCACGAGGGACAGGGGGAATGTCGAGCAGTACTTC.

On this clone itself: Germline is not matched at one junction end, which may reflect a read error. The V gene is TRBV6-1, the J gene TRBJ2-1; the D is unclear. Germline V gene lookup returns CDR1 MNHNS and CDR2 SASEGT. The CDR3 contains 11 residues. The CDR3 protein is CASDSHNEQFF. The CDR3, as DNA: TGTGCCAGCGACTCCCACAATGAGCAGTTCTTC.

The chain carries TRBV15 and TRBJ1-3, with TRBD1 as a possible D gene (6 bases). The V and J ends lost 3 bases and 4 bases respectively, with 13 bases between them. This CDR3 region has 15 residues. Germline V CDR1 and CDR2: LNHNV, YYDKDF (reference sequence). CDR3 amino acids: CATSRPGEPGNTIYF. DNA of the CDR3: TGTGCCACCAGCAGGCCAGGGGAACCAGGAAACACCATATATTTT.

This clone was seen a single time. The genes are TRBV9 and TRBJ2-2; D might be TRBD2 (5 bases). This CDR3 region has 14 residues. Between the trimmed V and J ends, which lost 2 bases and 5 bases, there was a span of 10 bases. CDR1 is SGDLS, CDR2 YYNGEE, per germline. The DNA for the CDR3 is TGTGCCAGCAGCGTGAGGCTAGCAACCGGGGAGCTGTTTTTT. Translation gives CASSVRLATGELFF.

The chain uses TRBV4-3 and TRBJ1-2; 11 nucleotides match TRBD1. The CDR3 length is 16 residues. Trimming at V came to 1 base and at J to 5 bases, leaving 6 bases not matched to a gene. Per the germline V gene, CDR1 is LGHNA and CDR2 is YSLEER. The CDR3 region is CASSQVIGQGAYGYTF. The DNA for the CDR3 is TGCGCCAGCAGCCAAGTAATAGGACAGGGGGCATATGGCTACACCTTC.

Note on this clone: Relative to the germline gene, one junction end is altered; a read error may explain this. The gene calls are TRBV7-9 and TRBJ1-2; D uncertain. The V gene's germline CDR1 is SEHNR and CDR2 FQNEAQ (reference sequence). The CDR3 is made up of 14 amino acids. CDR3 region: CAGSLERTPGGYTF. The CDR3 region has the DNA TGTGCCGGCAGCTTAGAGAGGACTCCGGGTGGCTACACCTTC. The full variable domain, completed using reference TRBV7-9 and TRBJ1-2, is DTGVSQNPRHKITKRGQNVTFRCDPISEHNRLYWYRQTLGQGPEFLTYFQNEAQLEKSRLLSDRFSAERPKGSFSTLEIQRTEQGDSAMYLCAGSLERTPGGYTFGSGTRLTVV.

This rearrangement joins TRBV18 to TRBJ2-1; no definite D call. Trimming removed 3 bases from V and 2 bases from J, with 11 bases in between. Per germline, CDR1 KGHSH and CDR2 LQKENI. CDR3 size: 15 residues. For the CDR3, the DNA is TGTGCCAGCTCACCGATGAGAGCTACCTACAATGAGCAGTTCTTC. Amino acids: CASSPMRATYNEQFF.

The chain has TRBV19 and TRBJ2-6, with TRBD1 as a possible D gene (5 bases). Germline CDR1 is LNHDA and CDR2 is SQIVND (reference sequence). Trimming removed 9 bases from V and 1 base from J, with 19 bases in between. The CDR3 runs to 17 residues. For the CDR3, the DNA is TGTGCCAGCAAGTCGGCAGGGTTTCCTTCTGGGGCCAACGTCCTGACTTTC. It codes for CASKSAGFPSGANVLTF. The full variable domain, rest sourced from reference TRBV19 and TRBJ2-6, is DGGITQSPKYLFRKEGQNVTLSCEQNLNHDAMYWYRQDPGQGLRLIYYSQIVNDFQKGDIAEGYSVSREKKESFPLTVTSAQKNPTAFYLCASKSAGFPSGANVLTFGAGSRLTVL.

This sequence joins TRBV7-2 and TRBJ1-1; weak D call: TRBD1 (6 bases). The CDR3 is 15 residues long. CDR1 is SGHTA and CDR2 is FQGNSA in the germline V gene. Trimming pared 1 base from V and 0 bases from J, leaving 9 bases between. In DNA form, the CDR3 reads TGTGCCAGCAGCTTAGTAAGACAGGTGAACACTGAAGCTTTCTTT. Protein product: CASSLVRQVNTEAFF.